This record looks at one T cell receptor beta chain sequence and its context. Its antigen is undetermined. The data were produced by immunoSEQ multiplex PCR, yet TCRdb's version contains in-frame clones alone and is incomplete. This sample yields over 100,000 clones, of which 70% to 90% are seen a single time; 5.5% to 8% belongs to the top ten. Germline CDR1 is SGHRS and CDR2 is YFSETQ. CDR3 length: 11 residues. V lost 3 bases to trimming and J lost 10 bases, with 8 bases between them. The source of the sample is a study of radiotherapy plus CTLA-4 blockade in lung cancer. Study results and caveats: Blood TCR clones of tumor origin expanded after radiotherapy plus ipilimumab.

This receptor was taken from a human donor with non-small cell lung cancer that progressed on radiotherapy plus ipilimumab. This sequence joins TRBV5-1 and TRBJ2-1, with D possibly matching TRBD2 (5 bases). The specimen comprised peripheral blood, sampled from a patient treated with radiotherapy plus ipilimumab. This CDR3 reads CASSSGWEQFF. The DNA of the CDR3 is TGCGCCAGCAGCTCGGGATGGGAGCAGTTCTTC.